These T cell receptor beta chains were read from a single sample in a study of glioma-infiltrating T cells. TCRdb recomputed calls from the multiplex PCR reads with MiXCR, one row per CDR3 protein. The table lists more than 300,000 distinct CDR3 sequences, 41% of them singletons. The sample was glioma tissue, nonneoplastic brain tissue, or PBMCs (not recorded which). The receptors shown here come from a human donor with low-grade glioma or glioblastoma, undergoing nonglioma brain surgery, or in good health (not recorded which). Both conserved end residues are part of each CDR3. Fields, in order: clone size, V gene, D gene, J gene, CDR3 protein, CDR3 DNA. A D gene is named only where the DNA matches it firmly. A row's size may be missing; if present it is once, few, many or a size class.

>once|TRBV12-3/TRBV12-4|.|TRBJ1-5
CASSFGYSQPQHF
TGTGCCAGCAGTTTCGGGTACAGTCAGCCCCAGCATTTT
>few|TRBV25-1|.|TRBJ2-2
CASSLTVAGELFF
TGTGCCAGCAGTCTAACAGTGGCCGGGGAGCTGTTTTTT
>.|TRBV4-2|.|TRBJ2-3
CASSQVPGAITDTQYF
TGTGCCAGCAGCCAAGTGCCGGGGGCGATAACAGATACGCAGTATTTT
>.|TRBV4-1|.|TRBJ2-1
CASSQDITHGYNEQFF
TGCGCCAGCAGCCAAGACATCACCCATGGCTACAATGAGCAGTTCTTC
>many|TRBV27|.|TRBJ2-7
CASSLRDEQYF
TGTGCCAGCAGCCTTCGGGACGAGCAGTACTTC
>.|TRBV6-6|.|TRBJ2-7
CAGTKAGTYEQYF
TGTGCCGGCACCAAGGCAGGGACCTACGAGCAGTACTTC
>.|TRBV6-5|.|TRBJ1-4
CASSYSKGLGEKLFF
TGTGCCAGCAGTTACTCGAAAGGGTTGGGTGAAAAACTGTTTTTT
>.|TRBV4-2|TRBD2|TRBJ2-7
CASSQGNSGRYEQYF
TGTGCCAGCAGCCAAGGAAACAGCGGGAGGTACGAGCAGTACTTC
>.|TRBV6-5|TRBD2|TRBJ2-3
CASSWTSGSRGDTQYF
TGTGCCAGCAGTTGGACTAGCGGGAGCCGAGGAGATACGCAGTATTTT
>.|TRBV28|.|TRBJ2-5
CASSLSWSSERETQYF
TGTGCCAGCAGTTTATCCTGGAGTAGCGAGCGAGAGACCCAGTACTTC
>.|TRBV5-4|.|TRBJ2-3
CASSLAFGQSTDTQYF
TGTGCCAGCAGCTTGGCGTTTGGACAGTCGACGGATACGCAGTATTTT
>few|TRBV6-2/TRBV6-3|.|TRBJ2-7
CASNPTVSYEQYF
TGTGCCAGCAACCCGACAGTTTCCTACGAGCAGTACTTC
>.|TRBV28|.|TRBJ2-3
CASSLTRLQGPDTQYF
TGTGCCAGCAGTTTAACCCGCCTTCAGGGGCCAGATACGCAGTATTTT
>.|TRBV6-2/TRBV6-3|.|TRBJ1-5
CASRGSGSNQPQHF
TGTGCCAGCAGAGGGAGTGGGAGCAATCAGCCCCAGCATTTT
>few|TRBV28|TRBD2|TRBJ2-7
CASTPLRASGLTYEQYF
TGTGCCAGCACGCCCCTGAGGGCTAGCGGCCTGACCTACGAGCAGTACTTC
>.|TRBV25-1|.|TRBJ1-2
CARSDKTMANYGYTF
TGTGCCCGCAGTGACAAGACGATGGCTAACTATGGCTACACCTTC
>many|TRBV20-1|.|TRBJ2-5
CSARDRRSFQETQYF
TGCAGTGCTAGAGATCGGCGCAGCTTCCAAGAGACCCAGTACTTC
>.|TRBV7-2|.|TRBJ2-7
CASSLVGTYEQYF
TGTGCCAGCAGCTTAGTGGGCACCTACGAGCAGTACTTC
>few|TRBV7-6|.|TRBJ2-4
CASSLAGREFNIQYF
TGTGCCAGCAGCTTAGCCGGCAGGGAGTTTAACATTCAGTACTTC
>.|TRBV15|TRBD2|TRBJ2-4
CATSRDRLAGKIAKSIQYF
TGTGCCACCAGCAGAGATCGCCTAGCGGGTAAAATAGCCAAAAGCATTCAGTACTTC
>.|TRBV7-2|.|TRBJ1-5
CASSLGTGGSQPQHF
TGTGCCAGCAGCTTGGGGACCGGGGGGAGTCAGCCCCAGCATTTT
>few|TRBV6-6|.|TRBJ2-2
CASSYSLASAVTGELFF
TGTGCCAGCAGTTACTCTTTGGCTAGCGCGGTCACCGGGGAGCTGTTTTTT
>few|TRBV3-1|TRBD2|TRBJ2-7
CASSPQLAGGSYEQYF
TGTGCCAGCAGCCCACAACTAGCGGGAGGTTCCTACGAGCAGTACTTC
>.|TRBV7-9|.|TRBJ1-1
CASSLNMDSNTEAFF
TGTGCCAGCAGCTTAAATATGGACTCGAACACTGAAGCTTTCTTT
>many|TRBV6-1|TRBD2|TRBJ2-3
CASSLGTSSPTDTQYF
TGTGCCAGCAGTTTGGGGACTAGCTCCCCCACAGATACGCAGTATTTT
>.|TRBV27|.|TRBJ1-3
CAGSLSGMGGNTIYF
TGTGCCGGCAGTTTATCAGGGATGGGTGGAAACACCATATATTTT
>.|TRBV19|.|TRBJ1-5
CASKFSNQPQHF
TGTGCCAGTAAGTTTAGCAATCAGCCCCAGCATTTT